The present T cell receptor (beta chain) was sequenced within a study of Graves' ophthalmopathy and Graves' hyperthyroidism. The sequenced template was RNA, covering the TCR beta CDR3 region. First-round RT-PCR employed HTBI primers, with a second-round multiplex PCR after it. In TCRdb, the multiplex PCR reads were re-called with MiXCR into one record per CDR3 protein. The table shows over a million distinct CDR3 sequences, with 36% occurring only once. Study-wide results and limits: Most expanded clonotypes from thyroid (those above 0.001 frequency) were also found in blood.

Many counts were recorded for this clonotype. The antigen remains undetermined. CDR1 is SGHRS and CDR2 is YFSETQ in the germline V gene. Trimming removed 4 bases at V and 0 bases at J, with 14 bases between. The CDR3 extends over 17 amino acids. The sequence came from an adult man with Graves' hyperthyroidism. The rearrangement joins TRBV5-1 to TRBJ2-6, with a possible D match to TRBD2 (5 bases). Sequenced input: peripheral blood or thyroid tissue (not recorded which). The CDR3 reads CASSGWERNSGANVLTF. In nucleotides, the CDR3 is TGCGCCAGCAGCGGGTGGGAGCGCAACTCTGGGGCCAACGTCCTGACTTTC.